The 5 T cell receptor beta chains listed next were all sequenced from one sample in a study of circulating and synovial CD4+ cells in juvenile arthritis. Only in-frame clones appear in the TCRdb table, and some are missing; sequencing was by immunoSEQ multiplex PCR. The table shows just over 35,000 clones, with about 94% occurring only once. Sequenced: CD4+ T cells from blood. The receptors derive from a human donor with juvenile idiopathic arthritis.

As for this clone: Germline is not matched at one junction end, which may reflect a read error. The genes are TRBV7-8 and TRBJ1-2; 7 bases fit TRBD1. Germline V lookup: CDR1 SGHVS, CDR2 FQNEAQ. This CDR3 has 14 amino acids. CDR3 loop: CASSLDSVRDRLFF. DNA for the CDR3: TGTGCCAGCAGCTTAGATTCTGTTAGGGACAGACTCTTTTTC.

Worth noting for this clone: A read error may produce the germline difference seen at one junction end. V usage is TRBV13 and J usage is TRBJ2-7; 7 bases fit TRBD1. The CDR3 has 14 amino acids. Germline lookup yields CDR1 PRHDT and CDR2 FYEKMQ (reference sequence). CDR3 coding DNA: TGTGCCAGCACGAACAGGGGAAGCTCCTACGAGCATTACTTC. This sequence encodes CASTNRGSSYEHYF.

CDR3 region: CASHSTTAITYGYTF. The CDR3 DNA follows: TGTGCCAGCCACTCGACTACAGCCATAACCTATGGCTACACCTTC. V gene TRBV2 combines with J gene TRBJ1-2; D unresolved. Per the germline V gene, CDR1 is SNHLY and CDR2 is FYNNEI. The CDR3 extends over 15 amino acids. V was cut by 8 bases and J by 4 bases, with 20 bases left in between.

This clone has a handful of counts. The V call is TRBV19, the J call TRBJ2-6; D uncertain. Germline V gene sequence: CDR1 LNHDA, CDR2 SQIVND (reference sequence). The CDR3 is 14 amino acids. Trimming shortened V by 9 bases and J by 2 bases, and 11 bases separated the two germline ends. The CDR3 loop is CARPPVPGANVLTF. The CDR3 nucleotides are TGTGCCAGGCCTCCGGTACCTGGGGCCAACGTCCTGACTTTC. Drawing the rest from reference TRBV19 and TRBJ2-6, the complete variable domain is DGGITQSPKYLFRKEGQNVTLSCEQNLNHDAMYWYRQDPGQGLRLIYYSQIVNDFQKGDIAEGYSVSREKKESFPLTVTSAQKNPTAFYLCARPPVPGANVLTFGAGSRLTVL.

CDR3 protein: CASSQATYEQYF. The CDR3 DNA is TGTGCCAGCAGCCAAGCCACCTACGAGCAGTACTTC. The chain joins TRBV2 to TRBJ2-7; D gene ambiguous. CDR1 is SNHLY, CDR2 FYNNEI, per germline. This CDR3 contains 12 residues. The V and J ends lost 6 bases and 2 bases respectively, with 8 bases between them.